The present T cell receptor (beta chain) was sequenced within a study of chemoradiotherapy in HPV16-positive cancers (dated by TCRdb to 2021 to 2024). Notes on the research overall: Candidate HPV-specific T-cell clones and common TCR motifs were defined by functional T-cell assays performed on cells from two HPV16-positive patients. The study asked whether T-cell immunity against the HPV oncoproteins E6 and E7 changes during chemoradiotherapy and whether it affects survival. TCR repertoires from some 90 patients with HPV-related cancers were then used to track the candidate HPV-specific TCRs and motifs.

Library generation was performed with the immunoSEQ multiplex PCR assay. TCRdb took over this immuneACCESS table, retaining in-frame rearrangements with V and J assigned. Such tables are incomplete; in checked studies, under half of the missing clones stem from an unresolved V gene, and the remainder is unexplained. A total of about 2,500 clones appear in this sample, around 81% of them only once. In total, the top ten clones hold less than 45% of the sample. As a fraction of the sample, this clone is large (0.1 to 1%). The target of this receptor is not known. No per-base quality is available; no much larger clone lies one base away. V gives up 8 bases and J gives up 5 bases, and the segment between their germline ends measures 16 bases. CDR1 MNHEY and CDR2 SMNVEV were looked up in the germline V gene (reference sequence). The CDR3 has 13 amino acids, counting the end cysteine and phenylalanine. Just CDR3 DNA is preserved here, 39 bases in frame from base 1.

Repertoires were sampled repeatedly over the course of chemoradiotherapy so that clonal expansion in the tumor microenvironment could be followed. What the authors observed across the whole study: The functional definition of HPV-specific T cells was derived from only two HPV16-positive patients, and the survival association was reported for HPV16-positive patients. In HPV16-positive patients, expansion of HPV-responsive T cells during chemoradiotherapy was associated with improved recurrence-free survival. Expansion of candidate HPV-specific clones and E7-related TCR motifs was observed in the tumor microenvironment during treatment, whereas no such expansion was observed for non-HPV-specific T cells.

The sample was tumor tissue, taken from a patient who underwent chemoradiotherapy. This clonotype originated in a human donor with HPV-associated anogenital cancer. The chain uses TRBV27 and TRBJ2-7; a tentative D call is TRBD1 (6 bases match). At the DNA level, the sequence is TGTGCCAGCTCAACGACAGGAACCCACGAGCAGTACTTC. Its protein is CASSTTGTHEQYF.